The next 20 T cell receptor beta chains were all read from a single sample in a study of T-cell reconstitution after alpha-beta-depleted transplantation in children. The library targeted TCRbeta and was prepared with unique molecular identifiers. One entry per CDR3 protein results from TCRdb running MiXCR on the PCR reads. The sample comprises a few hundred thousand distinct CDR3 sequences, 20% of which are singletons, and approximately 3.9% rests with the top ten. The material sequenced was PBMCs from the stem cell graft donor, taken from the stem cell graft. Receptors were obtained from a human donor who donated a stem cell graft to a child with acute myeloid leukemia.

The rearrangement joins TRBV10-3 to TRBJ2-7, with 9 bases aligning to TRBD1. CDR3 size: 11 residues. Germline CDR1 ENHRY, CDR2 SYGVKD. The trim removed 8 bases at V and 6 bases at J, leaving 2 bases unmatched. The CDR3 sequence: CAIGTGFEQYF. CDR3 bases: TGTGCCATCGGGACAGGGTTCGAGCAGTACTTC.

This clonotype has only a few counts. The chain uses TRBV12-3 or TRBV12-4 and TRBJ2-1; 9 bases align to TRBD2. This CDR3 comprises 14 residues. The ends lost 6 bases at V and 5 bases at J; junction bases unmatched: 5. The CDR3 coding sequence is TGTGCCAGCAGCCTGGGGACTAGCAACAATGAGCAGTTCTTC. This sequence encodes CASSLGTSNNEQFF.

The sample holds a few counts of this clonotype. The chain combines TRBV20-1 with TRBJ1-5; D possibly corresponds to TRBD1 (6 bases). Germline V lookup: CDR1 DFQATT, CDR2 SNEGSKA (reference sequence). V shed 7 bases and J shed 11 bases, with 15 bases lying between them. This CDR3 comprises 11 residues. The CDR3 coding sequence is TGCAGTGTCCAGGGGTTTTGGACCCAGCATTTT. Its translation is CSVQGFWTQHF.

This clonotype occurred once. The chain carries TRBV29-1 and TRBJ2-2; D unresolved. Deletions cut 6 bases from V and 1 base from J, with 9 bases between. There are 13 residues in the CDR3. Germline V lookup: CDR1 SQVTM, CDR2 ANQGSEA. The CDR3 coding sequence is TGCAGCGTCCGGACGGTGAACACCGGGGAGCTGTTTTTT. Translating it yields CSVRTVNTGELFF.

This clonotype appeared a few times. J is TRBJ2-3 and V is TRBV29-1, with a tentative D call TRBD1 (7 bases). There are 13 residues in the CDR3. Germline loops: CDR1 SQVTM, CDR2 ANQGSEA. Deletions cut 6 bases from V and 2 bases from J, with 12 bases between. The CDR3 DNA sequence: TGCAGCGTCGACAGGGAGGTCACAGATACGCAGTATTTT. Its protein product is CSVDREVTDTQYF.

The V and J genes are TRBV10-2 and TRBJ1-2; D might be TRBD1 (6 bases). With 2 bases removed from V and 4 bases from J, the gap between germline ends came to 14 bases. CDR3 length: 15 residues. Looked up from germline, CDR1 is WSHSY and CDR2 is SAAADI. CDR3 sequence reads: CASSEAIQGSYGYTF. The CDR3 DNA is TGCGCCAGCAGTGAGGCCATACAGGGCAGCTATGGCTACACCTTC.

This chain links TRBV12-3 or TRBV12-4 with TRBJ2-7; no clear D. Trimming pared 6 bases from V and 0 bases from J, leaving 9 bases between. The CDR3 runs 13 residues. Written as DNA, the CDR3 is TGTGCCAGCAGGCTGACGAGCTCCTACGAGCAGTACTTC. It codes for CASRLTSSYEQYF.

There are a few counts of this clonotype. The chain is built from TRBV29-1 and TRBJ2-7; no definite D call. The CDR3 runs to 11 residues. CDR1 is SQVTM, CDR2 ANQGSEA, per germline. The germline V and J ends were trimmed by 6 bases and 3 bases, with 9 bases remaining between them. CDR3 bases: TGCAGCGTGGGATCCGACTACGAGCAGTACTTC. As protein: CSVGSDYEQYF.

The sample holds a few counts of this clonotype. The chain has TRBV4-1 and TRBJ1-2, with 8 positions matching TRBD1. There are 15 residues in the CDR3. CDR1 is MGHRA and CDR2 is YSYEKL in the germline V gene. V shed 4 bases, J shed 6 bases, and the junction held 10 bases outside the gene matches. Here the CDR3 reads CASSRHDRGGDGYTF. CDR3 nucleotide sequence: TGCGCCAGCAGCCGGCACGACAGGGGTGGGGATGGCTACACCTTC.

This chain joins TRBV20-1 and TRBJ2-3; D gene ambiguous. Germline lookup yields CDR1 DFQATT and CDR2 SNEGSKA (reference sequence). The CDR3 runs to 14 residues. Between the trimmed V and J ends, which lost 3 bases and 2 bases, there was a span of 12 bases. The CDR3 region is CSARAEGPTDTQYF. Here the CDR3 DNA reads TGCAGTGCTAGGGCTGAAGGGCCCACAGATACGCAGTATTTT.

The V gene is TRBV15, the J gene TRBJ1-4; the D is unclear. Germline values: CDR1 LNHNV, CDR2 YYDKDF (reference sequence). Trimming took off 0 bases at V and 5 bases at J, with 7 bases between the two ends. The CDR3 length is 14 residues. The CDR3 loop reads CATSRDRANEKLFF. CDR3 nucleotide sequence: TGTGCCACCAGCAGAGATCGGGCCAATGAAAAACTGTTTTTT. The full variable domain, with the rest looked up from reference TRBV15 and TRBJ1-4, is DAMVIQNPRYQVTQFGKPVTLSCSQTLNHNVMYWYQQKSSQAPKLLFHYYDKDFNNEADTPDNFQSRRPNTSFCFLDIRSPGLGDTAMYLCATSRDRANEKLFFGSGTQLSVL.

Only a few counts were recorded for this clonotype. This chain joins TRBV5-1 and TRBJ2-1, with a weak D call TRBD1 (6 bases). V dropped 2 bases and J dropped 4 bases, with 10 bases sitting between them. From germline, CDR1 is SGHRS and CDR2 YFSETQ. CDR3 length: 14 amino acids. The CDR3 region has the DNA TGCGCCAGCAGCTTTAGGACAGAATACAATGAGCAGTTCTTC. It specifies CASSFRTEYNEQFF.

This clonotype appeared many times. The V gene is TRBV10-2, the J gene TRBJ2-1; the match to TRBD2 covers 12 bases. This CDR3 comprises 16 residues. Germline CDR1 is WSHSY and CDR2 is SAAADI. V shed 10 bases, J shed 5 bases, and the junction held 12 bases outside the gene matches. The CDR3 DNA sequence: TGCGCCATCTCGACTAGCGGGAGCGGTAAAGACAATGAGCAGTTCTTC. It yields the protein CAISTSGSGKDNEQFF.

This clonotype was counted between two and nine times. The CDR3 protein is CASSLAGGRGSYNEQFF. Written as DNA, the CDR3 is TGTGCCAGCAGTTTAGCGGGGGGCCGGGGCTCCTACAATGAGCAGTTCTTC. The V call is TRBV12-3 or TRBV12-4, the J call TRBJ2-1; D may be TRBD1 or TRBD2 (6 bases each). Deletions cut 0 bases from V and 0 bases from J, with 12 bases between. This CDR3 is 17 amino acids long.

This clonotype was seen a handful of times. The V and J genes are TRBV29-1 and TRBJ2-3, with D uncertain. The V and J ends lost 1 base and 7 bases respectively, with 27 bases between them. Germline values: CDR1 SQVTM, CDR2 ANQGSEA. The CDR3 has 18 amino acids. The CDR3 DNA follows: TGCAGCGTTGAAGTCCCGCTAACACCGTTAATGATGCACAATACGCAGTATTTT. This encodes CSVEVPLTPLMMHNTQYF.

Written as DNA, the CDR3 is TGTGCCATCAGTGAGTGGACAGAAGTCAATGAGCAGTTCTTC. Its protein is CAISEWTEVNEQFF. The chain recombines TRBV10-3 with TRBJ2-1; TRBD1 is a possible D gene (6 bases). The CDR3 extends over 14 amino acids. Trimming pared 1 base from V and 6 bases from J, leaving 10 bases between. CDR1 and CDR2 from the germline V gene are ENHRY and SYGVKD.

The CDR3 loop is CASSYGRSSGSDTQYF. CDR3 nucleotide sequence: TGTGCCAGCAGTTACGGGCGGTCGTCCGGGTCAGATACGCAGTATTTT. The V call is TRBV6-2 or TRBV6-3, the J call TRBJ2-3; D not certain. Germline values: CDR1 MNHEY, CDR2 SVGEGT. The CDR3 runs 16 residues. The V end lost 2 bases, the J end lost 4 bases, and 16 bases lay between the germline ends.

The chain employs TRBV28 and TRBJ2-7, with 8 bases matching TRBD2. The CDR3 is 15 residues long. The germline V gene has CDR1 MDHEN and CDR2 SYDVKM. Trimming removed 3 bases from V and 5 bases from J; junction bases left unmatched: 9. Here the CDR3 reads CASSFGGVAANEQYF. CDR3 bases: TGTGCCAGCAGTTTCGGGGGGGTTGCCGCCAACGAGCAGTACTTC. Drawing the rest from reference TRBV28 and TRBJ2-7, the complete variable domain is DVKVTQSSRYLVKRTGEKVFLECVQDMDHENMFWYRQDPGLGLRLIYFSYDVKMKEKGDIPEGYSVSREKKERFSLILESASTNQTSMYLCASSFGGVAANEQYFGPGTRLTVT.

The table lists this clonotype with many counts. The chain couples TRBV18 to TRBJ2-6; TRBD1 might be the D (6 bases). V gave up 3 bases and J gave up 0 bases, with 9 bases separating them. The CDR3 is 16 amino acids. Germline CDR1 reads KGHSH; CDR2 reads LQKENI. Here the CDR3 DNA reads TGTGCCAGCTCACCTACAGGGCACTCTGGGGCCAACGTCCTGACTTTC. Translated: CASSPTGHSGANVLTF.

This sequence joins TRBV7-3 and TRBJ1-1; D uncertain. This CDR3 contains 14 residues. Trimming cost V 3 bases and J 4 bases, with 12 bases left between them. Per the germline V gene, CDR1 is SGHTA and CDR2 is FQGTGA. The CDR3 DNA follows: TGTGCCAGCAGCTTTCACACGGTGAGCACTGAAGCTTTCTTT. Amino acids: CASSFHTVSTEAFF.